Sequencing of this T cell receptor beta chain was carried out in a study of CD8 T cells in ankylosing spondylitis. From the 5' RACE reads, TCRdb called clonotypes with MiXCR, one entry per CDR3 protein. The sample records about 510,000 distinct CDR3 sequences, about 5.4% being singletons. CDR3 length: 16 residues. Trimming stripped 4 bases from V and 9 bases from J, with 21 bases between. Germline V gene lookup returns CDR1 KGHDR and CDR2 SFDVKD. General study points: Earlier work had already found some motif variants in reactive arthritis synovial fluid and blood. Ankylosing spondylitis blood seemed to carry a telltale TCR beta motif made of under ten highly homologous variants. Disease-associated clonotypes exhibited CD8+ identity and were relatively infrequent in peripheral blood.

This clonotype was seen only a few times. Its target is unknown. The clonotype was recovered from a male donor with ankylosing spondylitis. The chain combines TRBV24-1 with TRBJ2-1; a weak D match, TRBD2 (5 bases). The specimen sequenced was blood, either unsorted or a sorted T cell fraction (not recorded which). CDR3 sequence: CATSDLTRRPGTEQFF. The CDR3 coding sequence is TGTGCCACCAGTGACCTTACTAGACGGCCCGGTACTGAGCAGTTCTTC.